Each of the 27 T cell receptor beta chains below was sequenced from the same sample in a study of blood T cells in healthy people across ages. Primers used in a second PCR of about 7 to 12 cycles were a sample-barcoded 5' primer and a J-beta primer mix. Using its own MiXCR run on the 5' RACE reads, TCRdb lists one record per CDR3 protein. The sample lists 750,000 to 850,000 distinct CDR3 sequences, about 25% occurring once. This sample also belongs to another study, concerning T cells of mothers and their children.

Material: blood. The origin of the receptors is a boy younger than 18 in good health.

The CDR3 sequence is CSADRENTEAFF. CDR3 bases: TGCAGCGCCGACAGGGAGAACACTGAAGCTTTCTTT. V gene TRBV29-1 combines with J gene TRBJ1-1; 7 positions agree with TRBD1. V lost 7 bases and J lost 1; bases outside the gene matches: 3. CDR1 SQVTM and CDR2 ANQGSEA come from the germline V gene. The CDR3 is 12 residues long.

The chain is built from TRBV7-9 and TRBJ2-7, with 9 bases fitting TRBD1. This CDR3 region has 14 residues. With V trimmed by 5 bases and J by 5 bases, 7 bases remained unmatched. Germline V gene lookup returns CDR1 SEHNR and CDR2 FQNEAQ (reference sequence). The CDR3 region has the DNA TGTGCCAGCAGCCCAGACAGGGGGGAGGACGAGCAGTACTTC. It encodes CASSPDRGEDEQYF.

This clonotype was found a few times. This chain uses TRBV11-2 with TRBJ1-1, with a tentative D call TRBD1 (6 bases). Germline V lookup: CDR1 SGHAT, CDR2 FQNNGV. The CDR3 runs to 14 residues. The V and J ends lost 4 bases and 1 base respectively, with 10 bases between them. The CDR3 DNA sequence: TGTGCCAGCAGCTATCCGACAGGGAACACTGAAGCTTTCTTT. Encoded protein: CASSYPTGNTEAFF.

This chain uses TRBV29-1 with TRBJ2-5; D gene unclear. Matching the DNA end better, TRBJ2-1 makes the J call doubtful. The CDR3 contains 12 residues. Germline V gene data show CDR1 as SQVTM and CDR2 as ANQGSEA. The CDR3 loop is CSGAPWGNEQFF. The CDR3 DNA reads TGCAGCGGGGCCCCTTGGGGCAATGAGCAGTTCTTC.

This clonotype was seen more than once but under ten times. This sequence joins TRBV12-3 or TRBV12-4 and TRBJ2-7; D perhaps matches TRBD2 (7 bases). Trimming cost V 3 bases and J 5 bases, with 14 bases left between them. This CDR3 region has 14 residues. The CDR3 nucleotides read TGTGCCAGCAGTTTCGGGGGAGGGACAAACGAGCAGTACTTC. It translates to CASSFGGGTNEQYF.

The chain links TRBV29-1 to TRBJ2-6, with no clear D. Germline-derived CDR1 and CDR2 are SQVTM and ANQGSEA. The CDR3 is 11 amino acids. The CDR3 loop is CSAAGANVLTF. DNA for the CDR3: TGCAGTGCAGCTGGGGCCAACGTCCTGACTTTC.

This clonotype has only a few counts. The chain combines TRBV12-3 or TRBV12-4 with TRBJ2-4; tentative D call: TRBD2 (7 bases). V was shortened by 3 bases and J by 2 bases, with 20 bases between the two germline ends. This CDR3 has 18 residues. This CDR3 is CASSFQTGGGGSKNIQYF. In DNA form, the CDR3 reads TGTGCCAGCAGTTTCCAGACGGGGGGAGGGGGTTCCAAAAACATTCAGTACTTC.

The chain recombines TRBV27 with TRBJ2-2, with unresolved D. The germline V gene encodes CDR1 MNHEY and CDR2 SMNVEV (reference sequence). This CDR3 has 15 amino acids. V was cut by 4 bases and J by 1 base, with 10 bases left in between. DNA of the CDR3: TGTGCCAGCAGTTCCACAGCCTTGAACACCGGGGAGCTGTTTTTT. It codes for CASSSTALNTGELFF.

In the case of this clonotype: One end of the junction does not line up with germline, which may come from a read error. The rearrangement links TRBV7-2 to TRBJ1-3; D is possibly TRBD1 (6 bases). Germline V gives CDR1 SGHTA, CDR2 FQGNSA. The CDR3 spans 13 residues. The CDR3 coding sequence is TGTGCCAGTCGGACAGCCTCTGGAAACACCAAATATTTT. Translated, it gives CASRTASGNTKYF.

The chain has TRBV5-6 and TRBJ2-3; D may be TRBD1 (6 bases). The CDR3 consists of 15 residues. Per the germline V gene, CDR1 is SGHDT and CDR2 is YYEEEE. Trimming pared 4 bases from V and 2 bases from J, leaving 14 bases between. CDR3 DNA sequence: TGTGCCAGCAGCGCCCGGACAGCAGTCACAGATACGCAGTATTTT. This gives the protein CASSARTAVTDTQYF.

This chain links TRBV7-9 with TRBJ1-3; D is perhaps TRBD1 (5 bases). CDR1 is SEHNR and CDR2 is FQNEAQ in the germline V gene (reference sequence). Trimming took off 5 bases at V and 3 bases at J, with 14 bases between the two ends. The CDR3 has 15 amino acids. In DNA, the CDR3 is TGTGCCAGCAGCCGACAGACCCTCATTGGAAACACCATATATTTT. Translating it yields CASSRQTLIGNTIYF.

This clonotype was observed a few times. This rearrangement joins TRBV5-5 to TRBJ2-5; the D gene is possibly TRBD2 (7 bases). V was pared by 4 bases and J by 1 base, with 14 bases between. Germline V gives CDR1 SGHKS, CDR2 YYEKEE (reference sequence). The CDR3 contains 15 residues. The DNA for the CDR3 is TGTGCCAGCAGCCCTAGTGGGGGGGCCCAAGAGACCCAGTACTTC. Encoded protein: CASSPSGGAQETQYF. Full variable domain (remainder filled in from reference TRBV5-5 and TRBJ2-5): DAGVTQSPTHLIKTRGQQVTLRCSPISGHKSVSWYQQVLGQGPQFIFQYYEKEERGRGNFPDRFSARQFPNYSSELNVNALLLGDSALYLCASSPSGGAQETQYFGPGTRLLVL.

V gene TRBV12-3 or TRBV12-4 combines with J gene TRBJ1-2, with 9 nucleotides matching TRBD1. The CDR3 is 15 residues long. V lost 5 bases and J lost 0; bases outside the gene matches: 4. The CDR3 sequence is CASSPGQGTNYGYTF. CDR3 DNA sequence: TGTGCCAGCAGTCCTGGACAGGGGACTAACTATGGCTACACCTTC.

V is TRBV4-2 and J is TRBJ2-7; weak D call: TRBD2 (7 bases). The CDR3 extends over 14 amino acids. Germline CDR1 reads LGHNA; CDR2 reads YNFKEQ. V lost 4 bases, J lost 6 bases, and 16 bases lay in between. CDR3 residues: CASSPFWGGLEQYF. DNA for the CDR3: TGTGCCAGCAGCCCCTTTTGGGGGGGCCTCGAGCAGTACTTC.

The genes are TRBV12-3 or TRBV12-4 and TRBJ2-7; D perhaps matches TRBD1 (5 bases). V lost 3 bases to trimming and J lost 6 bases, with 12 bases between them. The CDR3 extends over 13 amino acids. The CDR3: CASSFARVGEQYF. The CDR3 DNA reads TGTGCCAGCAGTTTTGCCAGGGTCGGCGAGCAGTACTTC.

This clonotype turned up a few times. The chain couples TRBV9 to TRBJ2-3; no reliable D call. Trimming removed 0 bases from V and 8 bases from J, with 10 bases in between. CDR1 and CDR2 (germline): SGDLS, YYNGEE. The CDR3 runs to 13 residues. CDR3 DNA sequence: TGTGCCAGCAGCGTAGTCTCTATGGGTACGCAGTATTTT. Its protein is CASSVVSMGTQYF. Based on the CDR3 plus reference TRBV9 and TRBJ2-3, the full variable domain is DSGVTQTPKHLITATGQRVTLRCSPRSGDLSVYWYQQSLDQGLQFLIQYYNGEERAKGNILERFSAQQFPDLHSELNLSSLELGDSALYFCASSVVSMGTQYFGPGTRLTVL.

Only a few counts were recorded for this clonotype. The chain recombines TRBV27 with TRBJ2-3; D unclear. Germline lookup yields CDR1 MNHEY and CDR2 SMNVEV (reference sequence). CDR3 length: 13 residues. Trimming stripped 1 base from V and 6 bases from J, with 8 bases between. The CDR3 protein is CASSLWSTDTQYF. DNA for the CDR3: TGTGCCAGCAGTTTATGGTCCACGGATACGCAGTATTTT.

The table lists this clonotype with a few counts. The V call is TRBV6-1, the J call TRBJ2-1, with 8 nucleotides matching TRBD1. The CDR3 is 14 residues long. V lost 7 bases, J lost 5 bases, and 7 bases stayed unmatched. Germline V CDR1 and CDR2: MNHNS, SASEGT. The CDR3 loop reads CASTGQGLNNEQFF. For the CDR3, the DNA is TGTGCCAGCACCGGACAGGGTCTGAACAATGAGCAGTTCTTC.

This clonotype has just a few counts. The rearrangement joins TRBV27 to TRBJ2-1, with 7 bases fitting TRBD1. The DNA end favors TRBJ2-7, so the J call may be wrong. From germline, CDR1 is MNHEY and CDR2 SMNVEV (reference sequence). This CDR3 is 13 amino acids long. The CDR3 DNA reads TGTGCCAGCAGTGACCAGGGGGTTCCCGAGCAGTACTTC. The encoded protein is CASSDQGVPEQYF.

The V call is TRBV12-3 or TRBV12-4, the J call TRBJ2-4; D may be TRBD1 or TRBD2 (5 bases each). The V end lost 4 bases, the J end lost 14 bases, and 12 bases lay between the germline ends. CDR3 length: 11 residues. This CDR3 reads CASSSPGTKYF. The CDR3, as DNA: TGTGCCAGCAGTTCCCCCGGGACCAAGTACTTC.

In DNA, the CDR3 is TGTGCCAGCAGCTTCTCGGTACTCCACACGCCCGGGGAGCTGTTTTTT. Translating it yields CASSFSVLHTPGELFF. The chain combines TRBV11-2 with TRBJ2-2; no definite D call. The CDR3 runs 16 residues. Germline CDR1 reads SGHAT; CDR2 reads FQNNGV. V shed 3 bases and J shed 6 bases, with 17 bases lying between them.

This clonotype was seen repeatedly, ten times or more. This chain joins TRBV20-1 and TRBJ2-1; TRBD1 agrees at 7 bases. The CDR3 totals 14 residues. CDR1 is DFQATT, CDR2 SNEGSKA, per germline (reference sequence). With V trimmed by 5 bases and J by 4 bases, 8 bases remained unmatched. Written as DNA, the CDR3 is TGCAGTGCTTTAAGACAGGGCCCGTACAATGAGCAGTTCTTC. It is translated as CSALRQGPYNEQFF.

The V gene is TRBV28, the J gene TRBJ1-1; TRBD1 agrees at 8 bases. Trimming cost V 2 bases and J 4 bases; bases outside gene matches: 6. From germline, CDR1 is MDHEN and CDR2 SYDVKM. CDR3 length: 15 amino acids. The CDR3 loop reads CASSLPTGVGTEAFF. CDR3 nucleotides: TGTGCCAGCAGTTTACCGACAGGGGTCGGCACTGAAGCTTTCTTT.

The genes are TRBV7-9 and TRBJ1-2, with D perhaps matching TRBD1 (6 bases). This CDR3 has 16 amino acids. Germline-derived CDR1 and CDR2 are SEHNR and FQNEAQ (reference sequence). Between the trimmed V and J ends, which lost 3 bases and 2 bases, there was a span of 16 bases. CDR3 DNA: TGTGCCAGCAGCTTCGCTCCACAGGGACGAAACTATGGCTACACCTTC. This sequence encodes CASSFAPQGRNYGYTF.

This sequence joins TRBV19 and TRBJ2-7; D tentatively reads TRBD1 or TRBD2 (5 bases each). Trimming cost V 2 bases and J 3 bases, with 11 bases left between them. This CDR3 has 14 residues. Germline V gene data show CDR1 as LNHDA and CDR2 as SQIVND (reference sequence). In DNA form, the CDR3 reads TGTGCCAGTAGTATAAGAAAGGGGAGCTACGAGCAGTACTTC. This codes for CASSIRKGSYEQYF. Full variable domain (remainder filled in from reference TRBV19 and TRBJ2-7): DGGITQSPKYLFRKEGQNVTLSCEQNLNHDAMYWYRQDPGQGLRLIYYSQIVNDFQKGDIAEGYSVSREKKESFPLTVTSAQKNPTAFYLCASSIRKGSYEQYFGPGTRLTVT.

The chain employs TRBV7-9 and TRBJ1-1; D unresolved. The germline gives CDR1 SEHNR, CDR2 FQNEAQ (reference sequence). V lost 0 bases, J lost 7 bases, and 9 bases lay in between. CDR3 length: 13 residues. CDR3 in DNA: TGTGCCAGCAGCTTAGCAGGGTTGGGTGAAGCTTTCTTT. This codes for CASSLAGLGEAFF.

The CDR3 DNA reads as TGTGCCATCGCGACAGCAGGGTCCTACAATGAGCAGTTCTTC. It encodes CAIATAGSYNEQFF. The chain links TRBV10-3 to TRBJ2-1, with D perhaps TRBD1 (5 bases). The germline V gene has CDR1 ENHRY and CDR2 SYGVKD. This CDR3 region has 14 residues. V lost 8 bases to trimming and J lost 1 base, with 12 bases between them.